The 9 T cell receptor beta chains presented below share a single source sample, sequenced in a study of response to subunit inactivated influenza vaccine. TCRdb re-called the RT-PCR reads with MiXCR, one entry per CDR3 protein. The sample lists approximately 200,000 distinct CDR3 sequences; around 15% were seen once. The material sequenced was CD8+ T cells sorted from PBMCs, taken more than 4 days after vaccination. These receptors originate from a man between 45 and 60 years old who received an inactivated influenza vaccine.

The CDR3 bases are TGTGCCAGCAGTTCATCGACCGACCTCAACTATGGCTACACCTTC. Its translation: CASSSSTDLNYGYTF. The rearrangement links TRBV27 to TRBJ1-2, with D uncertain. Trimming cost V 4 bases and J 2 bases, with 14 bases left between them. Germline assignment: CDR1 MNHEY and CDR2 SMNVEV (reference sequence). The CDR3 sequence is 15 residues long.

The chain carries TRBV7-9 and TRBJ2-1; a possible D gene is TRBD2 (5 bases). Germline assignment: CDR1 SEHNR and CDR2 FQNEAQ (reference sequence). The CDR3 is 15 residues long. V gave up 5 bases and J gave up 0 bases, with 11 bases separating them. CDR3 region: CASSPAGSSYNEQFF. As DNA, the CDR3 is TGTGCCAGCAGCCCCGCTGGGAGCTCCTACAATGAGCAGTTCTTC. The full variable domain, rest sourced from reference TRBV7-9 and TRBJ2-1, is DTGVSQNPRHKITKRGQNVTFRCDPISEHNRLYWYRQTLGQGPEFLTYFQNEAQLEKSRLLSDRFSAERPKGSFSTLEIQRTEQGDSAMYLCASSPAGSSYNEQFFGPGTRLTVL.

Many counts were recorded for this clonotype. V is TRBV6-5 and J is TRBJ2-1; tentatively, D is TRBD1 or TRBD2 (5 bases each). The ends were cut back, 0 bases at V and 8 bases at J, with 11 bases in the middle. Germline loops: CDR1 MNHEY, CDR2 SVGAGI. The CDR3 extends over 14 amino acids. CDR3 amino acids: CASSYSIGGDEQFF. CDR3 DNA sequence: TGTGCCAGCAGTTACTCGATTGGGGGAGATGAGCAGTTCTTC.

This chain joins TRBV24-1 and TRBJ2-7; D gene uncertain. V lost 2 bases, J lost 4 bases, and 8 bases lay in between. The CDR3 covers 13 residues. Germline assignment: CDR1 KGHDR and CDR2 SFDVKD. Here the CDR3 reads CATSDSGSYEQYF. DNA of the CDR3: TGTGCCACCAGTGATTCAGGAAGTTACGAGCAGTACTTC.

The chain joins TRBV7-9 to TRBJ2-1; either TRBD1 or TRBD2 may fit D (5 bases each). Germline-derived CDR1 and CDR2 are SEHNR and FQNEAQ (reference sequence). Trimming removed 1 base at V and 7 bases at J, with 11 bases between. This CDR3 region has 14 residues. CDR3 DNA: TGTGCCAGCAGCTTAGGGGGGTACGGTAATGAGCAGTTCTTC. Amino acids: CASSLGGYGNEQFF.

CDR3 DNA sequence: TGTGCCAGCAGCTTAGGTTTGGAACCCCAGCATTTT. Translation: CASSLGLEPQHF. The chain links TRBV7-9 to TRBJ1-5; no firm D call. Germline V gene lookup returns CDR1 SEHNR and CDR2 FQNEAQ (reference sequence). This CDR3 is 12 amino acids long. V was trimmed by 1 base and J by 10 bases, leaving 8 bases between them.

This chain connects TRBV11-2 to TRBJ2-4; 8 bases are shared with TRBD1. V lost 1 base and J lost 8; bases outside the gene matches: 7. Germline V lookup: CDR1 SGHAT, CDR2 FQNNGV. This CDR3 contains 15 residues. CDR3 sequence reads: CASSLVSGGLDIQYF. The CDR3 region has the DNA TGTGCCAGCAGCTTAGTGTCAGGGGGCCTTGACATTCAGTACTTC.

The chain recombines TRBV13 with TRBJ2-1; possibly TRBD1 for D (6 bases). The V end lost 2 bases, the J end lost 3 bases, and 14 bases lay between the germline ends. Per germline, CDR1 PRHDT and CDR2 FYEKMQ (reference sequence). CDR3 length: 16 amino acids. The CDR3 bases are TGTGCCAGCAGCTTAACATCCGGACAGCTCTACAATGAGCAGTTCTTC. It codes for CASSLTSGQLYNEQFF. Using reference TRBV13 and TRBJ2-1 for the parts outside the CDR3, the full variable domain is AAGVIQSPRHLIKEKRETATLKCYPIPRHDTVYWYQQGPGQDPQFLISFYEKMQSDKGSIPDRFSAQQFSDYHSELNMSSLELGDSALYFCASSLTSGQLYNEQFFGPGTRLTVL.

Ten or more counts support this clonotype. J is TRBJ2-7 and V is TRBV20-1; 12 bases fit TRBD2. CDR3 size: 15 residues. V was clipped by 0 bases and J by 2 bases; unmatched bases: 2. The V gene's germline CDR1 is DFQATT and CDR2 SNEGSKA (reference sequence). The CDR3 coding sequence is TGCAGTGCTAGAGAACTAGCGGGGGGCCCCTACGAGCAGTACTTC. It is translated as CSARELAGGPYEQYF.